Listed here is a single TCR beta chain. Its antigen is still unknown. Base qualities are not at hand, and no much larger clone is one base apart. Using the deep immunoSEQ assay, TCR CDR3 regions were amplified from genomic DNA by multiplex PCR. Extracted genomic DNA from each cell subset was distributed evenly across all wells of several immunoSEQ 96-well plates, and each plate was treated as a replicate. For sorted subsets, each replicate PCR was loaded with approximately 0.2 ug genomic DNA, equivalent to some 27,000 T cell genomes. Purified libraries were measured with a Qubit 3.0 fluorometer, size-checked on a Bioanalyzer 2100, and measured again with the KAPA Library Quantification kit. Each immunoSEQ 96-well plate was sequenced on its own single-read 150-cycle Illumina NextSeq 550 flow cell. The source study handled its data this way. Because only junctional sequences without quality scores were contained in the immunoSEQ output, filtering matching that applied to full-length reads could not be performed. To assign V/J genes and CDR3, sequences were annotated using PyIR, a Python wrapper for IgBLAST v1.9, with IMGT germline references. Reads with weak V/J assignments (E-value above 1e-6), missing CDR3, stop codons, out-of-frame junctions, or ambiguous translated residues were removed. V3J clonotypes were defined as sequences sharing the same inferred V gene, J gene, and CDR3 amino acid sequence. Percentage overlap between repertoires was calculated by dividing the number of shared unique clonotypes by the size of the smaller repertoire. Repertoire richness was assessed with RTK rarefaction, the Chao1 estimator, and Recon v2.1 estimates of unobserved clonotypes. OLGA was used to compute generation probabilities for all TCRbeta clonotypes that the gDNA method yielded from several donors. TCRdb stores this immuneACCESS table with in-frame sequences only. Part of the clones is absent; in the studies checked, under half of the shortfall reflects unresolved V genes, and no reason is known for the rest. V and J calls and clone size are copied from that table; D and trimming were computed from the DNA. This sample has under 1,100,000 clones in its table, and about 75% of those were observed once. Of the sample, around 1.5% is held by the ten largest clones.

The sample comes from a study of shared clonotypes between healthy human individuals (dated by TCRdb to 2018 to 2020). General notes on the study: The cohort comprised a couple of women and three men aged 18 to 49 years. For each donor, three plates each were used for CD4 naive and CD4 memory, two plates were used for CD8 naive, and one plate was used for CD8 memory. To estimate repertoire size and how much clonotypes are shared between individuals, the study performed deep sequencing of blood TCR repertoires from about five healthy adults. Different laboratories and diverse techniques were used to prepare libraries and sequence TCR repertoires, to increase sequencing depth and limit assay-specific biases. Per donor, leukapheresis produced somewhere between about 0.8 and 9 billion PBMCs. Findings and caveats that apply to the study as a whole: The small number of donors limited the genetic and exposure-history diversity represented. Naive subsets generally had larger estimated clonotype richness than memory subsets did. Approximately 5% of naive CD4, around 3.5% of naive CD8, 2.3% of memory CD4, and approximately 0.4% of memory CD8 clonotypes were shared across several donors. Compared with non-shared clonotypes, the clonotypes found in all four sorted-subset donors had higher generation probabilities. Even with the large sequencing depth, rarefaction of the sorted-subset datasets indicated that sequencing was incomplete. Based on pairwise subsampling, the degree of clonotype sharing among donors was expected to be affected by sequencing depth. Sampling was limited to blood, and TCR repertoires in tissue likely differ from TCR repertoires in blood.

V is cut back by 3 bases and J by 7 bases, with 12 bases in the junction unmatched. Via the germline V gene, CDR1 is SGHRS and CDR2 YFSETQ. There are 16 amino acids in the CDR3, from cysteine to phenylalanine inclusive. The kept DNA is CDR3 alone, 48 bases in frame from the first base. The donors were healthy, HIV-negative adults who had no recently reported acute infections or vaccinations. Every donor was a Caucasian adult residing in Nashville, Tennessee, USA. CD4+ T cells were enriched through magnetic negative selection, after which naive cells were positively selected on CD45RA and the remaining negative fraction served as the memory subset. Blood was collected by leukapheresis, and PBMCs were isolated by Ficoll-Histopaque density gradient centrifugation and then cryopreserved in liquid nitrogen vapor phase. Analytical flow cytometry was used to check the purity and quantity of every magnetically sorted T cell population. Genomic DNA was isolated from each sorted fraction and quantified by UV absorbance on a Nanodrop 2000c.

The rearrangement joined TRBV5-1 to TRBJ2-1, and 8 junctional nucleotides match TRBD2. The clonotype comes from a man between 18 and 35 years old in good health. Sequencing input: memory CD4+ T cells sorted from blood. According to the study, the label for this sample's cell subset or site signals: CD45RA-negative fraction. This receptor carries the CDR3 CASSSRGSGTVNEQFF. The nucleotide sequence is TGCGCCAGCAGCTCCCGAGGTAGCGGGACTGTTAATGAGCAGTTCTTC.